The clone carrying this TCR beta chain was counted at least ten times. The antigen is unknown. This record belongs to a study of T cell repertoires in cytomegalovirus infection. Trimming shortened V by 4 bases and J by 0 bases, and 4 bases separated the two germline ends. Germline values: CDR1 MDHEN, CDR2 SYDVKM. The CDR3 runs 13 residues. TCRdb itself ran the reads through MiXCR, one entry per CDR3 protein. Here the sample spans 150,000 or so distinct CDR3 sequences, approximately 5.9% being singletons. Study conclusions and caveats: Across the ex vivo response, the dominant clonotypes were HLA-C-restricted CMV-specific TCR beta clonotypes. CMV carriers having the relevant HLA were flagged by cumulative public TCR beta family frequency.

Input material: PBMCs. This clonotype was sampled from a human donor in good health (CMV status not recorded). Some clones in this sample may be carry-over from other donors' samples. The chain is built from TRBV28 and TRBJ1-5, with D hard to call. CDR3 amino acids: CASSSDSNQPQHF. Here the CDR3 DNA reads TGTGCCAGCAGTTCAGATAGCAATCAGCCCCAGCATTTT.